Listed below are T cell receptor beta chains from one sample, sequenced in a study of blood T cell repertoires in COVID-19. Data came from immunoSEQ multiplex PCR; TCRdb stores just in-frame clones and leaves some out. The repertoire holds about 270,000 clones, with around 89% as singletons. The sequenced sample consisted of PBMCs or T cells enriched from blood (not recorded which). These TCRs come from a woman in her 30s with acute COVID-19. CDR3s include the opening cysteine and the closing phenylalanine or tryptophan. D genes are given only for firm matches. Size tells how often a clone was seen (once, few, many) or the class of an expanded clone, and some rows leave it out.

clone_size: NA; d_call: TRBD1; v_call: TRBV11-2; j_call: TRBJ1-2; cdr3_length: 13; cdr3_nt: TGTGCCAGCAGCCAACAGGGGCTAGGAGGCTACACCTTC; cdr3_aa: CASSQQGLGGYTF
clone_size: NA; d_call: TRBD1; v_call: TRBV24-1; j_call: TRBJ2-2; cdr3_length: 16; cdr3_nt: TGTGCCACCAGTGATTTGAAGGACAGGGATACCGGGGAGCTGTTTTTT; cdr3_aa: CATSDLKDRDTGELFF
clone_size: once; d_call: NA; v_call: TRBV15; j_call: TRBJ2-7; cdr3_length: 14; cdr3_nt: TGTGCCACCAGCAGAGATAAGGGGGAGTACGAGCAGTACTTC; cdr3_aa: CATSRDKGEYEQYF
clone_size: NA; d_call: TRBD1; v_call: TRBV4-1; j_call: TRBJ2-5; cdr3_length: 17; cdr3_nt: TGCGCCAGCAGCCTCGCTACCGGGACAGGGGTTACGGAGACCCAGTACTTC; cdr3_aa: CASSLATGTGVTETQYF
clone_size: NA; d_call: NA; v_call: TRBV2; j_call: TRBJ2-6; cdr3_length: 15; cdr3_nt: TGTGCCAGCGCGCTCGACAGTTCTGGGGCCAACGTCCTGACTTTC; cdr3_aa: CASALDSSGANVLTF
clone_size: NA; d_call: TRBD2; v_call: TRBV10-1; j_call: TRBJ2-1; cdr3_length: 17; cdr3_nt: TGCGCCAGTTCTGAAGGGGAACTGCTAGCGGGAGAAGATGAGCAGTTCTTC; cdr3_aa: CASSEGELLAGEDEQFF
clone_size: NA; d_call: NA; v_call: TRBV7-2; j_call: TRBJ1-1; cdr3_length: 13; cdr3_nt: TGTGCCAGCAGCTTTGCAGGGAACACTGAAGCTTTCTTT; cdr3_aa: CASSFAGNTEAFF
clone_size: NA; d_call: TRBD1; v_call: TRBV7-3; j_call: TRBJ1-1; cdr3_length: 14; cdr3_nt: TGTGCCAGCAGCCCGGGACAGGGGGCCTCTGAAGCTTTCTTT; cdr3_aa: CASSPGQGASEAFF
clone_size: once; d_call: NA; v_call: TRBV4-2; j_call: TRBJ2-7; cdr3_length: 17; cdr3_nt: TGTGCCAGCAGCCAAGAATATACGGACAGCTTCTCCTACGAGCAGTACTTC; cdr3_aa: CASSQEYTDSFSYEQYF
clone_size: NA; d_call: NA; v_call: TRBV28; j_call: TRBJ1-5; cdr3_length: 17; cdr3_nt: TGTGCCAGCAGTTTACAAAAAGGGGGGGCTAGCAATCAGCCCCAGCATTTT; cdr3_aa: CASSLQKGGASNQPQHF
clone_size: few; d_call: TRBD2; v_call: TRBV9; j_call: TRBJ2-1; cdr3_length: 16; cdr3_nt: TGTGCCAGCAGCGTAGATCCGGGAGGCTCCTACAATGAGCAGTTCTTC; cdr3_aa: CASSVDPGGSYNEQFF
clone_size: NA; d_call: NA; v_call: TRBV15; j_call: TRBJ2-3; cdr3_length: 14; cdr3_nt: TGTGCCGCGCAAGGGGTAAAGAGCACAGATACGCAGTATTTT; cdr3_aa: CAAQGVKSTDTQYF
clone_size: NA; d_call: NA; v_call: TRBV19; j_call: TRBJ2-1; cdr3_length: 15; cdr3_nt: TGTGCCAGTAGTATAGAGCCCGGGACTGAAGGGCGGCAGTTCTTC; cdr3_aa: CASSIEPGTEGRQFF
clone_size: NA; d_call: TRBD2; v_call: TRBV5-4; j_call: TRBJ2-5; cdr3_length: 15; cdr3_nt: TGTGCCAGCAACGAACGGGGAGGGCACCAAGAGACCCAGTACTTC; cdr3_aa: CASNERGGHQETQYF
clone_size: NA; d_call: NA; v_call: TRBV19; j_call: TRBJ1-1; cdr3_length: 14; cdr3_nt: TGTGCCAGTAGTATCGGACAGCTAAACACTGAAGCTTTCTTT; cdr3_aa: CASSIGQLNTEAFF
clone_size: NA; d_call: TRBD1; v_call: TRBV6-5; j_call: TRBJ2-3; cdr3_length: 15; cdr3_nt: TGTGCCAGCAGCGAGACAGGGATGAACGCAGATACGCAGTATTTT; cdr3_aa: CASSETGMNADTQYF
clone_size: NA; d_call: TRBD1; v_call: TRBV18; j_call: TRBJ1-6; cdr3_length: 15; cdr3_nt: TGTGCCAGCTCATCTACAGGGGACTATAATTCACCCCTCCACTTT; cdr3_aa: CASSSTGDYNSPLHF
clone_size: few; d_call: NA; v_call: TRBV6-1; j_call: TRBJ1-5; cdr3_length: 14; cdr3_nt: TGTGCCAGCAGTGAAACAGGATTGAATCAGCCCCAGCATTTT; cdr3_aa: CASSETGLNQPQHF
clone_size: few; d_call: TRBD1; v_call: TRBV27; j_call: TRBJ1-2; cdr3_length: 14; cdr3_nt: TGTGCCAGCGGCAGGGGGGCACTGGGGTATGGCTACACCTTC; cdr3_aa: CASGRGALGYGYTF
clone_size: once; d_call: TRBD1; v_call: TRBV5-4; j_call: TRBJ1-5; cdr3_length: 16; cdr3_nt: TGTGCCAGCAGTTTAGGGGGCCGAGGGGGCAATCAGCCCCAGCATTTT; cdr3_aa: CASSLGGRGGNQPQHF
clone_size: NA; d_call: TRBD2; v_call: TRBV30; j_call: TRBJ2-5; cdr3_length: 13; cdr3_nt: TGTGCCTGGACTAGCGGGAGTTCAGAGACCCAGTACTTC; cdr3_aa: CAWTSGSSETQYF
clone_size: NA; d_call: TRBD1; v_call: TRBV6-1; j_call: TRBJ1-6; cdr3_length: 15; cdr3_nt: TGTGCCAGCAGTGAACAGGGGGCGATCAATTCACCCCTCCACTTT; cdr3_aa: CASSEQGAINSPLHF
clone_size: once; d_call: NA; v_call: TRBV7-9; j_call: TRBJ2-7; cdr3_length: 16; cdr3_nt: TGTGCCAGCAGCTCGCCCGGGACACCAATTTCCTACGAGCAGTACTTC; cdr3_aa: CASSSPGTPISYEQYF
clone_size: NA; d_call: NA; v_call: TRBV7-8; j_call: TRBJ2-1; cdr3_length: 13; cdr3_nt: TGTGCCAGCAGCTTCGGTAGCGTCAATGAGCAGTTCTTC; cdr3_aa: CASSFGSVNEQFF
clone_size: NA; d_call: NA; v_call: TRBV18; j_call: TRBJ2-1; cdr3_length: 15; cdr3_nt: TGTGCCAGCTCACCATCCCAGGGCACCTACAATGAGCAGTTCTTC; cdr3_aa: CASSPSQGTYNEQFF
clone_size: once; d_call: TRBD1; v_call: TRBV5-1; j_call: TRBJ2-7; cdr3_length: 15; cdr3_nt: TGCGCCAGCAGCACCTATGACAGGGGATCCTACGAGCAGTACTTC; cdr3_aa: CASSTYDRGSYEQYF
clone_size: NA; d_call: NA; v_call: TRBV7-9; j_call: TRBJ2-3; cdr3_length: 13; cdr3_nt: TGTGCCAGCAGCTCGAGGGTCACAGATACGCAGTATTTT; cdr3_aa: CASSSRVTDTQYF